This T cell receptor (beta chain) was sequenced in a study of T cells in Graves' hyperthyroidism and ophthalmopathy. The source material, RNA transcripts, was used to amplify TCR beta CDR3 regions. When the TCR CDR3 underwent first-round RT-PCR, the HTBI primer set was used. Each CDR3 protein gets one entry after TCRdb re-called the multiplex PCR reads with MiXCR. In the table there are about 770,000 distinct CDR3 sequences, roughly 20% of which are singletons. Concerning this clonotype itself: A much bigger clone sits one base away, suggesting this may be a read error.

Germline V gives CDR1 SGHAT, CDR2 FQNNGV. With V trimmed by 3 bases and J by 3 bases, 5 bases remained unmatched. This CDR3 has 15 residues. The sequenced material came from blood. The TCR was taken from a woman between 45 and 65 years old with Graves' hyperthyroidism that later progressed to Graves' ophthalmopathy. The chain employs TRBV11-2 and TRBJ1-5; 7 bases align to TRBD1. The CDR3 DNA is TGTGCCAGCAGCTTCGGGACAGCGAACAATCAGCCCCAGCATTTT. Translated: CASSFGTANNQPQHF.